Below, one T cell receptor beta chain is given with its context. This specimen comes from a study of shared T cell receptors in the human thymus. Germline CDR1 reads LGHNA; CDR2 reads YNFKEQ. Trimming stripped 8 bases from V and 0 bases from J, with 16 bases between. CDR3 size: 16 residues. Generated by immunoSEQ multiplex PCR, the TCRdb table keeps only in-frame clones and is missing some. The data show roughly 700,000 clones, 85% to 90% seen once. These data were also filed under a second study, of human thymus T cells. As reported in that work: Apparent bias marked the V and J gene usage of thymic and blood repertoires.

The chain has TRBV4-2 and TRBJ2-2; tentatively, D is TRBD2 (6 bases). Material for sequencing was thymocytes. The clonotype comes from a boy younger than two with a congenital heart defect. The CDR3 DNA sequence: TGTGCCAGCGGGGCAATTCGGGGGTCGAACACCGGGGAGCTGTTTTTT. Translated, it gives CASGAIRGSNTGELFF.